A selection of T cell receptor beta chains follows, all from one sample in a study of blood T cell repertoires in COVID-19. Clones were read by immunoSEQ multiplex PCR, and TCRdb kept only the in-frame ones, dropping some. Of roughly 120,000 clones listed, roughly 80% are singletons. Material: peripheral blood. The receptors come from an older man with acute or convalescent COVID-19. CDR3s include the opening cysteine and the closing phenylalanine or tryptophan. The order of the fields is clone size, V gene, D gene, J gene, CDR3 protein, CDR3 DNA. The D gene is left open where the match is weak. Expanded clones get a size class; other rows say once, few or many, or leave the size out.

clone size: .; V gene: TRBV21-1; D gene: .; J gene: TRBJ2-1; CDR3 protein: CASSKSGLLAGVNNEQFF; CDR3 DNA: TGTGCCAGCAGCAAATCGGGCCTCCTAGCGGGGGTAAACAATGAGCAGTTCTTC
clone size: .; V gene: TRBV2; D gene: TRBD1; J gene: TRBJ2-7; CDR3 protein: CASSGQGYEQYF; CDR3 DNA: TGTGCCAGCTCGGGACAGGGCTACGAGCAGTACTTC
clone size: .; V gene: TRBV7-3; D gene: .; J gene: TRBJ1-4; CDR3 protein: CASSPQGLTNEKLFF; CDR3 DNA: TGTGCCAGCAGCCCTCAGGGTCTAACTAATGAAAAACTGTTTTTT
clone size: .; V gene: TRBV5-1; D gene: TRBD1; J gene: TRBJ1-2; CDR3 protein: CASSSIRDRGGYTF; CDR3 DNA: TGCGCCAGCAGCTCAATCCGGGACAGGGGAGGCTACACCTTC
clone size: .; V gene: TRBV12-3/TRBV12-4; D gene: .; J gene: TRBJ2-7; CDR3 protein: CASSGAVAYEQYF; CDR3 DNA: TGTGCCAGCAGTGGGGCAGTTGCCTACGAGCAGTACTTC
clone size: .; V gene: TRBV5-1; D gene: TRBD2; J gene: TRBJ2-2; CDR3 protein: CASSIGLAGYGELFF; CDR3 DNA: TGCGCCAGCAGCATTGGACTAGCGGGGTACGGGGAGCTGTTTTTT
clone size: .; V gene: TRBV14; D gene: .; J gene: TRBJ2-1; CDR3 protein: CASSLRTNKDKQFF; CDR3 DNA: TGTGCCAGCAGCCTGAGGACTAATAAGGACAAGCAGTTCTTC
clone size: .; V gene: TRBV28; D gene: TRBD1; J gene: TRBJ1-2; CDR3 protein: CASSSGTGVGYTF; CDR3 DNA: TGTGCCAGCAGCTCCGGGACAGGGGTTGGCTACACCTTC
clone size: once; V gene: TRBV5-1; D gene: TRBD1; J gene: TRBJ1-2; CDR3 protein: CASSLTTGAINYGYTF; CDR3 DNA: TGCGCCAGCAGCTTAACGACAGGGGCGATTAACTATGGCTACACCTTC
clone size: .; V gene: TRBV7-9; D gene: .; J gene: TRBJ2-7; CDR3 protein: CASSLASHGLGSSYEQYF; CDR3 DNA: TGTGCCAGCAGCTTAGCGTCCCACGGCCTAGGTAGCTCCTACGAGCAGTACTTC
clone size: once; V gene: TRBV5-1; D gene: .; J gene: TRBJ1-1; CDR3 protein: CASSLSGGLTEAFF; CDR3 DNA: TGCGCCAGCAGCTTGTCGGGGGGGCTCACTGAAGCTTTCTTT
clone size: .; V gene: TRBV19; D gene: TRBD1; J gene: TRBJ1-2; CDR3 protein: CASSIDTGTVYGYTF; CDR3 DNA: TGTGCCAGTAGTATAGATACCGGGACAGTCTATGGCTACACCTTC